This T cell receptor (beta chain) emerged from a study of T cells after yellow fever vaccination. This clonotype was counted only a few times. Its target is not known. Whole-study findings and limits: After the booster, roughly 96% of CD4 and 75% to 90% of CD8 primary-response clones were re-detected.

TCRdb itself ran the 5' RACE reads through MiXCR, one entry per CDR3 protein. The table shows 550,000 or so distinct CDR3 sequences, with about a fifth occurring only once. This sequence originates from a man aged 30-40 years who received the YFV17D yellow fever vaccine. This sample comprised PBMCs, obtained 15 days after the yellow fever booster vaccination.

The CDR3 nucleotides read TGTGCCAGCAGTTACAAAGAAGGAGAAAAACTGTTTTTT. This sequence encodes CASSYKEGEKLFF. This chain connects TRBV6-5 to TRBJ1-4; D not resolved. The CDR3 loop spans 13 amino acids. CDR1 and CDR2 (germline): MNHEY, SVGAGI. The V end was cut by 2 bases, the J end by 8 bases, with 9 bases between.